The clone carrying this TCR beta chain was seen repeatedly, ten times or more. The antigen is not known. The unsorted libraries originated from 2 million PBMCs kept at -80 C. This specimen belongs to a study of neurological immune-mediated disorders. Study outcomes and limitations: CDR3 amino acid sequences of expanded clones were not shared across subjects, a result suggesting private repertoires in all groups.

Germline V gives CDR1 SEHNR, CDR2 FQNEAQ (reference sequence). V dropped 8 bases and J dropped 0; count of bases not matched to a gene: 2. The CDR3 loop spans 13 amino acids. With 10-nucleotide random UMIs, 5'RACE was used to make the cDNA. Sequencing runs each yielded over 190 million TCR-beta sequences from 15-18 subjects. TCRdb processed the 5' RACE reads anew with MiXCR; each CDR3 protein has one entry. The data show tens of thousands of distinct CDR3 sequences, over 12% seen once. Sequencing was carried out using PBMCs. The chain links TRBV7-9 to TRBJ1-1; TRBD1 matches 8 bases. This TCR was sampled from a woman in her forties or fifties with HTLV-1-associated myelopathy (HAM/TSP). CDR3 loop: CASGQGLNTEAFF. The CDR3 DNA is TGTGCCAGCGGACAGGGACTGAACACTGAAGCTTTCTTT.